These T cell receptor beta chains were read from a single sample in a study of blood T cell repertoires in COVID-19. Profiled with immunoSEQ multiplex PCR; TCRdb holds only in-frame clones, not every one. The data contain 110,000 or so clones, 80% to 90% of them seen just once; the ten biggest clones take up over 4%. Material for sequencing was peripheral blood. These receptors were obtained from a woman between 50 and 59 years old with acute or convalescent COVID-19. Both conserved end residues are part of each CDR3. The order of the fields is D gene, clone size, V gene, J gene, CDR3 protein, CDR3 DNA. A D gene is named only where the DNA matches it firmly. Clone size is not always given. Where it is, it says once, few, many or a class for expanded clones.

D: -; size: -; V: TRBV2; J: TRBJ1-2; CDR3: CASSGQGDYGYTF; DNA: TGTGCCAGCAGTGGGCAGGGCGACTATGGCTACACCTTC
D: -; size: few; V: TRBV20-1; J: TRBJ2-7; CDR3: CSARSGYEQYF; DNA: TGCAGTGCTAGGTCCGGCTACGAGCAGTACTTC
D: -; size: -; V: TRBV11-2; J: TRBJ1-3; CDR3: CASSLVTGETPGNTIYF; DNA: TGTGCCAGCAGCTTAGTCACAGGAGAAACTCCTGGAAACACCATATATTTT
D: -; size: -; V: TRBV29-1; J: TRBJ2-3; CDR3: CSGSQGIASDTQYF; DNA: TGCAGCGGGTCCCAGGGGATTGCGTCAGATACGCAGTATTTT
D: TRBD2; size: -; V: TRBV3-1/TRBV3-2; J: TRBJ2-5; CDR3: CASSRSIAGAYQETQYF; DNA: TGTGCCAGCAGCCGATCTATAGCGGGAGCTTACCAAGAGACCCAGTACTTC
D: -; size: -; V: TRBV19; J: TRBJ1-2; CDR3: CASSSEGRGGYTF; DNA: TGTGCCAGTAGTTCCGAAGGCAGGGGCGGCTACACCTTC
D: TRBD2; size: once; V: TRBV6-6; J: TRBJ2-1; CDR3: CASSQLVPTSGRGREQFF; DNA: TGTGCCAGCAGTCAACTGGTCCCGACTAGCGGGAGGGGACGGGAGCAGTTCTTC
D: TRBD1; size: -; V: TRBV28; J: TRBJ1-3; CDR3: CASRPTGDPGNTIYF; DNA: TGTGCCAGCAGGCCCACAGGGGATCCTGGAAACACCATATATTTT
D: -; size: -; V: TRBV5-1; J: TRBJ2-2; CDR3: CASTYTGELFF; DNA: TGCGCCAGCACCTACACCGGGGAGCTGTTTTTT
D: -; size: -; V: TRBV6-1; J: TRBJ1-5; CDR3: CASSEHGGQQPQHF; DNA: TGTGCCAGCAGTGAACATGGGGGCCAACAGCCCCAGCATTTT
D: -; size: -; V: TRBV7-3; J: TRBJ2-2; CDR3: CASSLTYQGDTGELFF; DNA: TGTGCCAGCAGCTTAACATATCAGGGTGACACCGGGGAGCTGTTTTTT
D: -; size: -; V: TRBV5-4; J: TRBJ2-7; CDR3: CASSLVEGAEQYF; DNA: TGTGCCAGCAGCTTGGTAGAAGGAGCCGAGCAGTACTTC
D: TRBD1; size: -; V: TRBV9; J: TRBJ1-5; CDR3: CASSVGGQQGQPQHF; DNA: TGTGCCAGCAGCGTAGGGGGACAGCAGGGTCAGCCCCAGCATTTT
D: -; size: -; V: TRBV7-9; J: TRBJ2-5; CDR3: CASSGQVYQETQYF; DNA: TGTGCCAGCTCCGGCCAGGTGTACCAAGAGACCCAGTACTTC
D: TRBD2; size: -; V: TRBV6-5; J: TRBJ2-3; CDR3: CASSPWGGSDTQYF; DNA: TGTGCCAGCAGCCCCTGGGGGGGGTCAGATACGCAGTATTTT
D: -; size: -; V: TRBV9; J: TRBJ1-2; CDR3: CASSVGGYGYTF; DNA: TGTGCCAGCAGCGTAGGAGGCTATGGCTACACCTTC
D: -; size: few; V: TRBV7-3; J: TRBJ2-3; CDR3: CASSLGTSTDTQYF; DNA: TGTGCCAGCAGCTTGGGCACCAGCACAGATACGCAGTATTTT
D: TRBD1; size: -; V: TRBV7-3; J: TRBJ1-1; CDR3: CASSRQGRGSHTEAFF; DNA: TGTGCCAGCAGCCGACAGGGTAGGGGTTCACACACTGAAGCTTTCTTT
D: -; size: -; V: TRBV12-3/TRBV12-4; J: TRBJ1-4; CDR3: CASSPGNEKLFF; DNA: TGTGCCAGCAGCCCCGGGAATGAAAAACTGTTTTTT
D: TRBD1; size: once; V: TRBV27; J: TRBJ1-1; CDR3: CASRITGDLNTEAFF; DNA: TGTGCCAGCAGGATTACAGGGGATTTGAACACTGAAGCTTTCTTT
D: -; size: -; V: TRBV29-1; J: TRBJ1-1; CDR3: CSVAGHLNTEAFF; DNA: TGCAGCGTTGCTGGCCATTTGAACACTGAAGCTTTCTTT
D: TRBD1; size: -; V: TRBV3-1/TRBV3-2; J: TRBJ1-2; CDR3: CASRFSGGNGYTF; DNA: TGTGCCAGCAGGTTCTCAGGGGGCAATGGCTACACCTTC
D: TRBD1; size: -; V: TRBV6-5; J: TRBJ1-1; CDR3: CASRTGGTEAFF; DNA: TGTGCCAGCAGGACAGGGGGCACTGAAGCTTTCTTT
D: -; size: -; V: TRBV7-2; J: TRBJ1-3; CDR3: CASSQLFSSGNTIYF; DNA: TGTGCCAGCAGCCAATTATTTAGCTCTGGAAACACCATATATTTT
D: TRBD1; size: -; V: TRBV7-8; J: TRBJ1-4; CDR3: CASSMDRGEKLFF; DNA: TGTGCCAGCAGCATGGACAGGGGTGAAAAACTGTTTTTT
D: TRBD1; size: -; V: TRBV9; J: TRBJ2-1; CDR3: CASSVRGTGMPNEQFF; DNA: TGTGCCAGCAGCGTCCGCGGGACAGGGATGCCAAATGAGCAGTTCTTC
D: TRBD1; size: -; V: TRBV2; J: TRBJ1-2; CDR3: CASVDRAFANYGYTF; DNA: TGTGCCAGTGTGGACAGGGCCTTCGCTAACTATGGCTACACCTTC
D: TRBD1; size: -; V: TRBV18; J: TRBJ1-1; CDR3: CASSPQGASTEAFF; DNA: TGTGCCAGCTCACCCCAGGGGGCGAGCACTGAAGCTTTCTTT
D: -; size: -; V: TRBV6-2/TRBV6-3; J: TRBJ2-1; CDR3: CASSFLPNRDTEYNEQFF; DNA: TGTGCCAGCAGTTTCCTCCCAAATCGGGACACTGAATACAATGAGCAGTTCTTC
D: -; size: few; V: TRBV10-2; J: TRBJ1-5; CDR3: CASSESNRDGNQPQHF; DNA: TGCGCCAGCAGTGAGTCGAACAGGGACGGCAATCAGCCCCAGCATTTT
D: -; size: once; V: TRBV5-4; J: TRBJ1-1; CDR3: CASSSGNTEAFF; DNA: TGTGCCAGCAGCTCAGGGAACACTGAAGCTTTCTTT
D: -; size: -; V: TRBV12-2; J: TRBJ1-1; CDR3: CASRLKPFLKRNTEAFF; DNA: TGTGCAAGTCGCTTAAAACCCTTCTTAAAGAGAAACACTGAAGCTTTCTTT
D: -; size: -; V: TRBV20-1; J: TRBJ1-2; CDR3: CSASGSGYGYTF; DNA: TGCAGTGCTAGTGGGTCAGGGTATGGCTACACCTTC
D: -; size: -; V: TRBV12-3/TRBV12-4; J: TRBJ2-5; CDR3: CASSWKRGETQYF; DNA: TGTGCCAGCAGTTGGAAACGCGGGGAGACCCAGTACTTC
D: -; size: -; V: TRBV2; J: TRBJ2-5; CDR3: CASQEGGNGGTQYF; DNA: TGTGCCAGCCAAGAGGGCGGGAACGGTGGGACCCAGTACTTC
D: -; size: -; V: TRBV2; J: TRBJ1-5; CDR3: CASSEGGLVNQPQHF; DNA: TGTGCCAGCAGTGAAGGCGGGCTCGTTAATCAGCCCCAGCATTTT
D: -; size: -; V: TRBV7-9; J: TRBJ1-5; CDR3: CASSSDRSNQPQHF; DNA: TGTGCCAGCAGCTCGGACAGAAGCAATCAGCCCCAGCATTTT
D: -; size: -; V: TRBV5-4; J: TRBJ2-7; CDR3: CASSLPEEGQPYEQYF; DNA: TGTGCCAGCAGCTTGCCAGAAGAAGGACAGCCCTACGAGCAGTACTTC
D: -; size: once; V: TRBV30; J: TRBJ1-5; CDR3: CAWRGRGNQPQHF; DNA: TGTGCCTGGAGAGGTCGGGGGAATCAGCCCCAGCATTTT
D: -; size: -; V: TRBV19; J: TRBJ2-2; CDR3: CASSLQGRQVYTGELFF; DNA: TGTGCCAGTAGTCTACAGGGACGGCAGGTTTATACCGGGGAGCTGTTTTTT
D: -; size: -; V: TRBV5-4; J: TRBJ2-7; CDR3: CASSLDTSYEQYF; DNA: TGTGCCAGCAGCTTAGACACCTCCTACGAGCAGTACTTC
D: -; size: -; V: TRBV5-4; J: TRBJ1-3; CDR3: CASTFWGVENTIYF; DNA: TGTGCCAGCACCTTTTGGGGGGTCGAAAACACCATATATTTT
D: TRBD1; size: -; V: TRBV29-1; J: TRBJ2-1; CDR3: CSVGDSNNEQFF; DNA: TGCAGCGTTGGGGACAGTAACAATGAGCAGTTCTTC
D: -; size: once; V: TRBV5-6; J: TRBJ2-3; CDR3: CASSFQGLTDTQYF; DNA: TGTGCCAGCAGCTTTCAGGGACTCACAGATACGCAGTATTTT